One T cell receptor (beta chain) is described in this entry. There is no known antigen for this receptor. Per-base quality was not reported, and no clone a single base away is much larger than it. These data originate in a study of control samples from healthy donors and cancer patients (TCRdb year 2020). Library generation was performed with the immunoSEQ multiplex PCR assay. The clones in this table, taken by TCRdb from immuneACCESS, are in-frame only. Not every clone is retained; where verified, under half of the shortfall comes from an unresolved V gene, and the cause of the rest is unknown. Across this sample there are 200,000 or so clones, with roughly 94% seen only once. The ten largest clones represent approximately 1.4% of the sample. The CDR3 runs 12 amino acids, cysteine and phenylalanine included. Of the read, only the CDR3 DNA is kept; its 36 bases are in frame from base 1. V drops 5 bases and J drops 6 bases, leaving 9 bases in between. CDR1 and CDR2 were assigned from the germline V gene as KGHDR and SFDVKD.

The sequence came from a man aged 50-59 years in good health. Input material: blood. The receptor chain draws on TRBV24-1 and TRBJ1-1, with the D gene not clear enough to name. The nucleotide sequence is TGTGCCACCAGTGGGGAGACACCTGAAGCTTTCTTT. This encodes CATSGETPEAFF.